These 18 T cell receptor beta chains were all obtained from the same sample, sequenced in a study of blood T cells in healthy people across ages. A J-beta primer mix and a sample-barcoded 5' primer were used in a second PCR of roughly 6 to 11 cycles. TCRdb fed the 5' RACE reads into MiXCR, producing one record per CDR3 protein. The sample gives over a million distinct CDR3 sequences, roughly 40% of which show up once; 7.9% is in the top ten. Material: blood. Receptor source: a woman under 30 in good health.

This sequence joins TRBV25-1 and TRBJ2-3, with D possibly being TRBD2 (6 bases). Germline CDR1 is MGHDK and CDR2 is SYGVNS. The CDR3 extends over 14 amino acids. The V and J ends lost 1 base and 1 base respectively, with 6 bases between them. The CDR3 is CASSECGGTDTQYF. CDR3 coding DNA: TGTGCCAGCAGTGAATGCGGGGGCACAGATACGCAGTATTTT.

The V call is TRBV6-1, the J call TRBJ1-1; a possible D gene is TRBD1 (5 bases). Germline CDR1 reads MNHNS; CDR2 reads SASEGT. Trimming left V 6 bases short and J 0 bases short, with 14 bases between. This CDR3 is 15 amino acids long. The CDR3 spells CASSKAKGMNTEAFF. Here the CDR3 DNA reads TGTGCCAGCAGCAAGGCCAAGGGGATGAACACTGAAGCTTTCTTT.

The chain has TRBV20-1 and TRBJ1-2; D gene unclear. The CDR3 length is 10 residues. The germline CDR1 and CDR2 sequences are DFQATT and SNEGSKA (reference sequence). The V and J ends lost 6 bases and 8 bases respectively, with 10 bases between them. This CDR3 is CSAVKTGYTF. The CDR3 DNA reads TGCAGTGCGGTTAAGACGGGCTACACCTTC.

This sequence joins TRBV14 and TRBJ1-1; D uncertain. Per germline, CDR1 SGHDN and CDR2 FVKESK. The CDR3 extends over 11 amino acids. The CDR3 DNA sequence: TGTGCTGTGGGGAACCGGACTGAAGCTTTCTTT. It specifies CAVGNRTEAFF.

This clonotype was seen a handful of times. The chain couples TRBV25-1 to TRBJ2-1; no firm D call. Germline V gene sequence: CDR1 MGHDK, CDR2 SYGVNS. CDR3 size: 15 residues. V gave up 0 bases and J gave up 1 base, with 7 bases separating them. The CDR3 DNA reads TGTGCCAGCAGTGAATACTGGGGTTCCTACAATGAGCAGTTCTTC. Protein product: CASSEYWGSYNEQFF.

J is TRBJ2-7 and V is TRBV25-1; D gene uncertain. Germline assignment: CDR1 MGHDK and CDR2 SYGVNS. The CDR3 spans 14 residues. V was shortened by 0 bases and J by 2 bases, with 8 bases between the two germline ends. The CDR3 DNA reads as TGTGCCAGCAGTGAATATGGAGACACCTACGAGCAGTACTTC. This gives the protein CASSEYGDTYEQYF.

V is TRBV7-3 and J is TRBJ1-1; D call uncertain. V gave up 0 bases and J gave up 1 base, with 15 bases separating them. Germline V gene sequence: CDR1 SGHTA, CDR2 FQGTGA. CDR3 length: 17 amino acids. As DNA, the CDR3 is TGTGCCAGCAGCTTAACGAAGAGGGAAGCCTCGAACACTGAAGCTTTCTTT. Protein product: CASSLTKREASNTEAFF.

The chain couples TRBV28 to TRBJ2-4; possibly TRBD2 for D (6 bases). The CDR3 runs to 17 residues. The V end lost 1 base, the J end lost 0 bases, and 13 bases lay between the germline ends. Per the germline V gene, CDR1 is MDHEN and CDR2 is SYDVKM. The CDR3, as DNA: TGTGCCAGCAGTTTATTCCGATTCGGGGGAGCCAAAAACATTCAGTACTTC. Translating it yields CASSLFRFGGAKNIQYF.

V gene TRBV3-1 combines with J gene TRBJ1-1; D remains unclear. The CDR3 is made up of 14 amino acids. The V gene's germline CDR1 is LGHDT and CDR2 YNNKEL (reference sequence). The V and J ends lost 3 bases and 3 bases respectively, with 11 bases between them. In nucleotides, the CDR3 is TGTGCCAGCAGCCACCAGACACCAGACACTGAAGCTTTCTTT. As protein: CASSHQTPDTEAFF.

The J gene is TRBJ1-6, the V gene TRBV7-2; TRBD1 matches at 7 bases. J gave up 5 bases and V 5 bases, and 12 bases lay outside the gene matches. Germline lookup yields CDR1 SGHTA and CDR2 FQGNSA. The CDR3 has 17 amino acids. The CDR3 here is CASSRGWGTANNSPLHF. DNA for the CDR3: TGTGCCAGCAGCCGAGGGTGGGGGACAGCTAATAATTCACCCCTCCACTTT.

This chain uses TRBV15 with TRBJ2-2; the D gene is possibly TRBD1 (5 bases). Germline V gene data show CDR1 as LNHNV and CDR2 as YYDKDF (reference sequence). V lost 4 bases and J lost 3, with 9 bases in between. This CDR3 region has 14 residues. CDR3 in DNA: TGTGCCACCAGCACGACCAGGGACACCGGGGAGCTGTTTTTT. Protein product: CATSTTRDTGELFF.

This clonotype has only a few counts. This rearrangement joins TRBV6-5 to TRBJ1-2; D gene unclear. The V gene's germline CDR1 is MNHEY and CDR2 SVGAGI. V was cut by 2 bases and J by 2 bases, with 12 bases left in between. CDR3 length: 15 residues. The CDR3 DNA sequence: TGTGCCAGCAGTTACGGGTCGGGAAGGAACTATGGCTACACCTTC. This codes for CASSYGSGRNYGYTF.

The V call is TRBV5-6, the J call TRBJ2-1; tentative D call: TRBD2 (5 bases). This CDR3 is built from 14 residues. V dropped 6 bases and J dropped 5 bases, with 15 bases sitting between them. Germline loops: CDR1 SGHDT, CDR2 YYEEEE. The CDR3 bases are TGTGCCAGCATTAGATGGCGGGTGAACAATGAGCAGTTCTTC. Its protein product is CASIRWRVNNEQFF.

CDR3 bases: TGTGCCAGCAGCTCCCTAGGGACAGGGGCTAACGAGCAGTACTTC. It yields the protein CASSSLGTGANEQYF. The gene calls are TRBV3-1 and TRBJ2-5, with 10 bases matching TRBD1. The DNA end is more similar to TRBJ2-7, so the J call may be wrong. Germline V gene sequence: CDR1 LGHDT, CDR2 YNNKEL (reference sequence). The CDR3 length is 15 residues.

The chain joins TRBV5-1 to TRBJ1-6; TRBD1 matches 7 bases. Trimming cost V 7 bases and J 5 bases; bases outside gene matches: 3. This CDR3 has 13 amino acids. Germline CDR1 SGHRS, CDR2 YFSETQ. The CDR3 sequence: CASFGQDNSPLHF. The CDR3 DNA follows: TGCGCCAGCTTCGGACAGGATAATTCACCCCTCCACTTT.

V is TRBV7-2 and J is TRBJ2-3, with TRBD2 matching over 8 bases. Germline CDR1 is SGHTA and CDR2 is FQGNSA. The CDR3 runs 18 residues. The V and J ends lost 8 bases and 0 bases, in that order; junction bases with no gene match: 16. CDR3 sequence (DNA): TGTGCCAGCCAACGGCGGGGGGACGCCTATTATAGCACAGATACGCAGTATTTT. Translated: CASQRRGDAYYSTDTQYF.

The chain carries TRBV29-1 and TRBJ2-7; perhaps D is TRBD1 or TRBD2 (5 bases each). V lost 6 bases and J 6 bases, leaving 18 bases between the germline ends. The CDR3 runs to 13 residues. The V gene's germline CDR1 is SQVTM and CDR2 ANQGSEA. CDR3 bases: TGCAGCGTGGGTCAATTGGGGGTCGGCGAGCAGTACTTC. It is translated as CSVGQLGVGEQYF.

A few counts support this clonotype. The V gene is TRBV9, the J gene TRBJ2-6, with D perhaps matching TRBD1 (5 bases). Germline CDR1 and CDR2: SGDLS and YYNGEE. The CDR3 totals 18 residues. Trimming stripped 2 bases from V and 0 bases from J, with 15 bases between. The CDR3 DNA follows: TGTGCCAGCAGCGTGCCCGCAGGGTTCAACTCTGGGGCCAACGTCCTGACTTTC. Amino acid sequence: CASSVPAGFNSGANVLTF.